This paragraph covers one TCR beta chain sequence. What it binds is unknown. Germline is not matched at one junction end, which may reflect a read error. The data stem from a study of blood T cells in healthy people across ages. Regarding the study as a whole: The long-lived group displayed more naive CD4+ cells, plus higher diversity, than the aged donors did.

Next came a second PCR, run for about 6 to 12 cycles, which used a sample-barcoded 5' primer along with a J-beta primer mix. The template-switch adaptor was a 5' adaptor with 12 random nucleotides. It tagged each cDNA molecule. MiXCR, applied by TCRdb to the 5' RACE reads, yields one record per CDR3 protein. The table has approximately 820,000 distinct CDR3 sequences, about 42% seen once; the top ten hold about 19%. CDR1 and CDR2 (germline): LGHNA, YSLEER. The CDR3 loop spans 15 amino acids. This receptor was obtained from a man aged 60-69 years in good health. The specimen was blood. The J gene is TRBJ2-7, the V gene TRBV4-3; D might be TRBD1 or TRBD2, each matching 5 bases. CDR3 DNA: TGCGTCAGCAGCCAAGGGGTACAGACGGGGTTGGACCAGTACTTC. It codes for CVSSQGVQTGLDQYF.